Each of the 15 T cell receptor beta chains below was sequenced from the same sample in a study of blood T cell repertoires in COVID-19. TCRdb's copy holds only in-frame clones and misses some; the assay was immunoSEQ multiplex PCR. The sample yields about 140,000 clones, about 88% seen once. Sequencing was performed on peripheral blood. The receptors originated from a human donor with COVID-19, enrolled during active disease. The donor label of this sample is uncertain.

The chain has TRBV25-1 and TRBJ2-3; the D gene is possibly TRBD2 (5 bases). This CDR3 spans 15 amino acids. V was clipped by 5 bases and J by 2 bases, with 14 bases between them. Germline CDR1 and CDR2: MGHDK and SYGVNS. CDR3 coding DNA: TGTGCCAGCAGTCCTAGCTACAGAAACACAGATACGCAGTATTTT. Protein sequence: CASSPSYRNTDTQYF.

V usage is TRBV19 and J usage is TRBJ1-4, with unresolved D. CDR3 size: 11 residues. The V gene lost 5 bases and the J gene lost 15 bases, with 13 bases spanning the gap. Germline values: CDR1 LNHDA, CDR2 SQIVND (reference sequence). The DNA of the CDR3 is TGTGCCAGTAGTGTGGGGAGGTCTATGTTTTTT. It is translated as CASSVGRSMFF.

This sequence joins TRBV5-4 and TRBJ2-5; D may be TRBD1 (5 bases). Germline-derived CDR1 and CDR2 are SGHNT and YYREEE (reference sequence). The CDR3 contains 13 residues. The germline V and J ends were trimmed by 0 bases and 5 bases, with 8 bases remaining between them. Written as DNA, the CDR3 is TGTGCCAGCAGCTTGGGACAGTCGGAGACCCAGTACTTC. This gives the protein CASSLGQSETQYF.

V and J are TRBV2 and TRBJ1-4; TRBD1 is a possible D gene (5 bases). Germline lookup yields CDR1 SNHLY and CDR2 FYNNEI. V lost 4 bases and J 16 bases, leaving 16 bases between the germline ends. The CDR3 covers 12 residues. The chain's CDR3 is CASSGEDSKGFF. The CDR3 nucleotides read TGTGCCAGCAGTGGGGAAGACAGCAAAGGGTTTTTT.

This clone appeared once. The rearrangement joins TRBV27 to TRBJ1-3; tentative D call: TRBD1 (6 bases). This CDR3 is 15 amino acids long. Germline-derived CDR1 and CDR2 are MNHEY and SMNVEV (reference sequence). V shed 5 bases and J shed 5 bases, with 16 bases lying between them. CDR3 nucleotide sequence: TGTGCCAGCAGTCGACAGGCCGTATATAGAAACACCATATATTTT. As protein: CASSRQAVYRNTIYF.

The chain has TRBV4-1 and TRBJ2-7; D perhaps matches TRBD2 (6 bases). Germline-derived CDR1 and CDR2 are MGHRA and YSYEKL. Trimming left V 5 bases short and J 4 bases short, with 18 bases between. This CDR3 is built from 15 residues. The CDR3 reads CASSSRDWDAYEQYF. CDR3 coding DNA: TGCGCCAGCAGCTCTCGGGACTGGGACGCTTACGAGCAGTACTTC.

The chain has TRBV6-1 and TRBJ2-4; D is undetermined. Trimming shortened V by 1 base and J by 0 bases, and 4 bases separated the two germline ends. This CDR3 spans 14 amino acids. CDR1 is MNHNS, CDR2 SASEGT, per germline. The CDR3 here is CASSEGIAKNIQYF. The CDR3 DNA reads as TGTGCCAGCAGTGAAGGTATAGCCAAAAACATTCAGTACTTC.

J is TRBJ1-3 and V is TRBV4-1; 7 positions agree with TRBD1. The germline V gene has CDR1 MGHRA and CDR2 YSYEKL. This CDR3 has 16 residues. The V segment lost 2 bases and the J segment 1 base; nucleotides outside the gene matches: 5. The CDR3 protein is CASSQPRDRSGNTIYF. Here the CDR3 DNA reads TGCGCCAGCAGCCAACCACGGGACAGATCTGGAAACACCATATATTTT.

The rearrangement joins TRBV6-6 to TRBJ2-3; 9 bases agree with TRBD1. Trimming removed 6 bases from V and 10 bases from J; junction bases left unmatched: 5. This CDR3 has 12 amino acids. Germline V CDR1 and CDR2: MNHNY, SVGAGI (reference sequence). This chain's CDR3 is CASSRQGEPQYF. CDR3 nucleotides: TGTGCCAGCAGCCGACAGGGGGAACCGCAGTATTTT.

This clone appeared once. V and J are TRBV11-1 and TRBJ1-2; 8 bases are a match to TRBD1. Trimming at V came to 5 bases and at J to 5 bases, leaving 7 bases not matched to a gene. The CDR3 has 14 amino acids. Germline loops: CDR1 SGHAT, CDR2 FQDESV (reference sequence). Here the CDR3 reads CASSVSGTGYGYTF. The CDR3 nucleotides read TGTGCCAGCAGCGTATCCGGGACAGGTTATGGCTACACCTTC.

The genes are TRBV25-1 and TRBJ2-7; unclear D gene. The CDR3 extends over 14 amino acids. V lost 2 bases and J 5 bases, leaving 13 bases between the germline ends. Germline values: CDR1 MGHDK, CDR2 SYGVNS. CDR3 amino acids: CASSEGWQVNEQYF. As DNA, the CDR3 is TGTGCCAGCAGTGAAGGTTGGCAGGTTAACGAGCAGTACTTC.

CDR3: CASATRGGQETQYF. The CDR3 DNA reads as TGTGCTAGTGCCACTCGGGGGGGTCAAGAGACCCAGTACTTC. The chain recombines TRBV12-5 with TRBJ2-5; 8 bases align to TRBD2. CDR1 LGHNT and CDR2 FRNRAP come from the germline V gene. The CDR3 is made up of 14 amino acids. V was clipped by 7 bases and J by 2 bases; unmatched bases: 6.

V gene TRBV27 combines with J gene TRBJ1-2; possibly TRBD1 for D (6 bases). The germline gives CDR1 MNHEY, CDR2 SMNVEV (reference sequence). Trimming took 5 bases from V and 7 from J, leaving 17 bases between them. The CDR3 is 14 amino acids. The CDR3 sequence: CASSREQGFGGYTF. CDR3 nucleotides: TGTGCCAGCAGTCGGGAACAGGGCTTCGGTGGCTACACCTTC.

V usage is TRBV13 and J usage is TRBJ1-3, with D perhaps TRBD1 (6 bases). The CDR3 sequence is 17 residues long. The V end lost 1 base, the J end lost 0 bases, and 13 bases lay between the germline ends. Germline-derived CDR1 and CDR2 are PRHDT and FYEKMQ (reference sequence). The DNA for the CDR3 is TGTGCCAGCAGCTTAGACCCAGGGGACGTCTCTGGAAACACCATATATTTT. This codes for CASSLDPGDVSGNTIYF.

The chain joins TRBV18 to TRBJ2-5, with 10 bases fitting TRBD1. The CDR3 covers 15 residues. CDR1 is KGHSH, CDR2 LQKENI, per germline. With V trimmed by 4 bases and J by 0 bases, 2 bases remained unmatched. As DNA, the CDR3 is TGTGCCAGCTCACAGGACAGGGGGGACCAAGAGACCCAGTACTTC. Translated, it gives CASSQDRGDQETQYF.